These 17 T cell receptor beta chains were all obtained from the same sample, sequenced in a study of shared clonotypes between healthy human individuals. The assay was immunoSEQ multiplex PCR, and TCRdb's table has in-frame clones only and misses some. The sample shows fewer than 3 million clones, 85% to 95% of them seen only once. The specimen sequenced was naive CD4+ T cells from PBMCs. Sample subset: CD45RA+ positively selected. The origin of the receptors is a man between 18 and 35 years old in good health. Some clones in this sample may be carry-over from other donors' samples.

The CDR3 here is CASSSGAQDTGELFF. As DNA, the CDR3 is TGTGCCAGCAGTTCGGGGGCGCAGGACACCGGGGAGCTGTTTTTT. This chain uses TRBV6-5 with TRBJ2-2; D may be TRBD1 or TRBD2 (6 bases each). The germline V gene encodes CDR1 MNHEY and CDR2 SVGAGI. Trimming removed 4 bases at V and 3 bases at J, with 12 bases between. This CDR3 has 15 residues.

The chain carries TRBV7-9 and TRBJ2-3; unclear D gene. Germline V gene lookup returns CDR1 SEHNR and CDR2 FQNEAQ (reference sequence). The germline V and J ends were trimmed by 1 base and 0 bases, with 11 bases remaining between them. CDR3 length: 16 residues. The CDR3 loop is CASSLVGRSSTDTQYF. The CDR3 DNA follows: TGTGCCAGCAGCTTAGTTGGCAGGTCTAGCACAGATACGCAGTATTTT.

The sample holds a few counts of this clone. V usage is TRBV2 and J usage is TRBJ2-5; the match to TRBD2 covers 8 bases. With 3 bases clipped from V and 4 bases from J, the junction kept 7 bases outside the gene matches. CDR1 is SNHLY, CDR2 FYNNEI, per germline. CDR3 size: 15 residues. CDR3 loop: CASSDQREMGETQYF. The CDR3, as DNA: TGTGCCAGCAGTGACCAGCGGGAGATGGGAGAGACCCAGTACTTC. The full variable domain, rest sourced from reference TRBV2 and TRBJ2-5, is EPEVTQTPSHQVTQMGQEVILRCVPISNHLYFYWYRQILGQKVEFLVSFYNNEISEKSEIFDDQFSVERPDGSNFTLKIRSTKLEDSAMYFCASSDQREMGETQYFGPGTRLLVL.

As for this clone: Other nucleotide sequences from this sample produce the same CDR3. This chain connects TRBV4-3 to TRBJ1-2; possibly TRBD1 for D (6 bases). In germline, CDR1 is LGHNA, CDR2 YSLEER. CDR3 size: 13 residues. The ends were cut back, 4 bases at V and 2 bases at J, with 8 bases in the middle. The CDR3 is CASSLQGNYGYTF. In DNA form, the CDR3 reads TGCGCCAGCAGCCTGCAGGGGAACTATGGCTACACCTTC.

This chain joins TRBV28 and TRBJ2-3; maybe TRBD2 (6 bases). This CDR3 is built from 17 residues. V lost 6 bases and J 2 bases, leaving 21 bases between the germline ends. Germline values: CDR1 MDHEN, CDR2 SYDVKM. The CDR3 coding sequence is TGTGCCAGCAGCCTCGCGATCGGTAGCGGCAACACAGATACGCAGTATTTT. This sequence encodes CASSLAIGSGNTDTQYF.

The chain is built from TRBV27 and TRBJ2-1; TRBD2 matches at 13 bases. V trimming: 6 bases; J trimming: 6 bases; junction bases outside the gene matches: 5. The CDR3 is 15 amino acids. Germline V gives CDR1 MNHEY, CDR2 SMNVEV (reference sequence). The CDR3 spells CASRLAGGRVNEQFF. Written as DNA, the CDR3 is TGTGCCAGCAGACTAGCGGGAGGGCGGGTCAATGAGCAGTTCTTC.

This chain's CDR3 is CASSWGADEKLFF. Here the CDR3 DNA reads TGCGCCAGCAGCTGGGGGGCGGATGAAAAACTGTTTTTT. The V gene is TRBV5-1, the J gene TRBJ1-4; D may be TRBD1 (6 bases). Deletions cut 3 bases from V and 6 bases from J, with 9 bases between. CDR1 and CDR2 from the germline V gene are SGHRS and YFSETQ. CDR3 length: 13 amino acids.

This clone was seen once. The chain combines TRBV11-2 with TRBJ2-2; 7 bases match TRBD2. V shed 5 bases and J 7 bases; nucleotides not matched to a gene: 7. Germline V CDR1 and CDR2: SGHAT, FQNNGV. CDR3 length: 14 amino acids. The CDR3 DNA reads as TGTGCCAGCAGCCCCCTGGGGGGGGTCGGGGAGCTGTTTTTT. It is translated as CASSPLGGVGELFF.

The rearrangement links TRBV5-5 to TRBJ2-1, with TRBD2 as a possible D gene (6 bases). The germline V and J ends were trimmed by 2 bases and 2 bases, with 11 bases remaining between them. The CDR3 covers 15 residues. Germline V gene lookup returns CDR1 SGHKS and CDR2 YYEKEE (reference sequence). The CDR3 is CASSFGGPTYNEQFF. CDR3 DNA: TGTGCCAGCAGCTTCGGGGGTCCTACCTACAATGAGCAGTTCTTC.

Concerning this clone itself: The identical CDR3 is also encoded by other nucleotide sequences in the sample. V usage is TRBV29-1 and J usage is TRBJ2-7; 10 bases are shared with TRBD1. V shed 6 bases, J shed 5 bases, and the junction held 4 bases outside the gene matches. Germline lookup yields CDR1 SQVTM and CDR2 ANQGSEA. The CDR3 is 12 residues long. CDR3 nucleotides: TGCAGCGTCCGGACAGGGGGGAACGAGCAGTACTTC. It is translated as CSVRTGGNEQYF.

The gene calls are TRBV5-1 and TRBJ2-5; TRBD1 might be the D (6 bases). Deletions cut 5 bases from V and 2 bases from J, with 16 bases between. The V gene's germline CDR1 is SGHRS and CDR2 YFSETQ. The CDR3 length is 15 residues. The CDR3 bases are TGCGCCAGCAGTTCACCTACAGGGTTGCAAGAGACCCAGTACTTC. Translating gives CASSSPTGLQETQYF.

This clone showed up just once. This rearrangement joins TRBV2 to TRBJ2-7; 14 bases are shared with TRBD2. Losses at the gene ends were 2 bases for V and 2 bases for J; bases not matched to a gene: 5. There are 17 residues in the CDR3. Germline loops: CDR1 SNHLY, CDR2 FYNNEI. The CDR3 DNA reads as TGTGCCAGCAGTGAATACGGGACTAGCGGGGGCCCCTACGAGCAGTACTTC. This sequence encodes CASSEYGTSGGPYEQYF.

The rearrangement joins TRBV29-1 to TRBJ1-1; D uncertain. The CDR3 covers 13 residues. In germline, CDR1 is SQVTM, CDR2 ANQGSEA. V dropped 4 bases and J dropped 8 bases, with 17 bases sitting between them. CDR3 sequence (DNA): TGCAGCGTTGGCCAGGCAGCCACATCGGAAGCTTTCTTT. This translates into CSVGQAATSEAFF.

The chain employs TRBV4-1 and TRBJ1-1, with D possibly being TRBD1 (6 bases). Germline lookup yields CDR1 MGHRA and CDR2 YSYEKL. Deletions cut 1 base from V and 1 base from J, with 13 bases between. The CDR3 contains 16 residues. CDR3 bases: TGCGCCAGCAGCCAAGCAGCAGGGGCAGCGAACACTGAAGCTTTCTTT. It translates to CASSQAAGAANTEAFF.

The chain has TRBV28 and TRBJ1-3, with D tentatively TRBD1 (6 bases). V gave up 6 bases and J gave up 0 bases, with 33 bases separating them. Germline CDR1 is MDHEN and CDR2 is SYDVKM. This CDR3 contains 22 residues. The CDR3 protein is CASSSPGWGGNKRTLSGNTIYF. The DNA of the CDR3 is TGTGCCAGCAGCTCCCCCGGGTGGGGGGGCAACAAAAGGACCCTCTCTGGAAACACCATATATTTT.

V usage is TRBV7-9 and J usage is TRBJ2-7, with 8 positions matching TRBD2. CDR1 is SEHNR, CDR2 FQNEAQ, per germline (reference sequence). The CDR3 contains 16 residues. Unmatched junction bases numbered 11, after V lost 2 bases and J lost 5 bases. The CDR3: CASSLTVGTSHHEQYF. DNA for the CDR3: TGTGCCAGCAGCTTAACGGTTGGGACTAGTCACCACGAGCAGTACTTC. Full variable domain (remainder filled in from reference TRBV7-9 and TRBJ2-7): DTGVSQNPRHKITKRGQNVTFRCDPISEHNRLYWYRQTLGQGPEFLTYFQNEAQLEKSRLLSDRFSAERPKGSFSTLEIQRTEQGDSAMYLCASSLTVGTSHHEQYFGPGTRLTVT.

V usage is TRBV28 and J usage is TRBJ2-7; D gene uncertain. The CDR3 totals 14 residues. V lost 2 bases, J lost 3 bases, and 11 bases lay in between. Germline assignment: CDR1 MDHEN and CDR2 SYDVKM. Here the CDR3 reads CASSLLGPNYEQYF. The CDR3 nucleotides read TGTGCCAGCAGTTTACTTGGACCCAACTACGAGCAGTACTTC.